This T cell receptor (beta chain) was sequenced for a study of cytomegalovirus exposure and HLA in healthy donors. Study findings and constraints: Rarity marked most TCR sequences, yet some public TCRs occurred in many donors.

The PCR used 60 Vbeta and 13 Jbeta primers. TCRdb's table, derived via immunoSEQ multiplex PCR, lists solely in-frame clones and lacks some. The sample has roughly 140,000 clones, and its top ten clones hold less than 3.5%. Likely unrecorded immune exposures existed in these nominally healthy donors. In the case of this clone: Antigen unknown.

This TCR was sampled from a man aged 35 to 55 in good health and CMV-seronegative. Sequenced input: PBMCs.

The CDR3 spells CASSFAQGLETQYF. DNA for the CDR3: TGTGCCAGCAGTTTCGCCCAGGGGCTAGAGACCCAGTACTTC. The chain is built from TRBV6-5 and TRBJ2-5; TRBD1 might be the D (6 bases). Germline V gives CDR1 MNHEY, CDR2 SVGAGI. V was clipped by 4 bases and J by 4 bases, with 13 bases between them. This CDR3 has 14 amino acids.